The rows below give T cell receptor beta chains drawn from one sample of a study of CXCR3-negative and CXCR3-positive naive CD8 T cells. TCRdb reworked the 5' RACE reads into one entry per CDR3 protein, no DNA. The listing contains tens of thousands of distinct CDR3 sequences. The material sequenced was naive CXCR3- CD8+ T cells from blood. The receptors were sampled from a human donor in good health. Some clones in this sample may be carry-over from other donors' samples. Each CDR3 is given with its conserved first and last residue. Clone size is stated in some rows and not others, as once, few, many or a class when expanded.

V: TRBV7-8
J: TRBJ2-7
size: NA
CDR3: CASSYIPGLTLNEQYF

V: TRBV27
J: TRBJ2-1
size: NA
CDR3: CASSLSMTSVVDEQFF

V: TRBV20-1
J: TRBJ2-4
size: NA
CDR3: CSARRVGETGQYF

V: TRBV25-1
J: TRBJ1-2
size: NA
CDR3: CASSSSTETGYTF

V: TRBV29-1
J: TRBJ1-2
size: NA
CDR3: CSLSTGTGNGYTF

V: TRBV24-1
J: TRBJ2-1
size: NA
CDR3: CATSDLFGRERYNEQFF

V: TRBV28
J: TRBJ2-5
size: NA
CDR3: CASSSGGPKETQYF

V: TRBV9
J: TRBJ2-5
size: NA
CDR3: CASSVDLQETQYF

V: TRBV7-9
J: TRBJ2-7
size: NA
CDR3: CASSLLDVEQYF

V: TRBV6-2/TRBV6-3
J: TRBJ2-5
size: NA
CDR3: CASSYSKDSASQETQYF

V: TRBV13
J: TRBJ2-7
size: NA
CDR3: CASSSGPGYEQYF

V: TRBV5-6
J: TRBJ2-5
size: NA
CDR3: CASSPRRYQETQYF

V: TRBV7-9
J: TRBJ2-7
size: NA
CDR3: CASSLLEDEQYF

V: TRBV6-2/TRBV6-3
J: TRBJ2-1
size: NA
CDR3: CASSPRGGRYNEQFF

V: TRBV20-1
J: TRBJ2-1
size: NA
CDR3: CSAFPGTDGAHEQFF

V: TRBV5-1
J: TRBJ2-3
size: NA
CDR3: CASSLEGRSGTDTQYF

V: TRBV7-2
J: TRBJ1-2
size: NA
CDR3: CASSLRGGDSYGYTF

V: TRBV2
J: TRBJ2-3
size: NA
CDR3: CASSELVAGLAGVTDTQYF

V: TRBV27
J: TRBJ1-5
size: NA
CDR3: CASSLKAGGTYSNQPQHF

V: TRBV6-5
J: TRBJ2-1
size: medium-sized
CDR3: CASSPLGSSYNEQFF

V: TRBV7-2
J: TRBJ1-6
size: NA
CDR3: CASSPALDRRSPLHF

V: TRBV4-3
J: TRBJ2-7
size: NA
CDR3: CASSQDRWDRTYEQYF

V: TRBV2
J: TRBJ2-2
size: NA
CDR3: CASRARGPGELFF

V: TRBV30
J: TRBJ2-7
size: NA
CDR3: CAWSVMPGQGYEQYF

V: TRBV20-1
J: TRBJ1-4
size: NA
CDR3: CSATGTEDEKLFF

V: TRBV24-1
J: TRBJ2-2
size: NA
CDR3: CATSDQSTGELFF

V: TRBV4-3
J: TRBJ2-6
size: NA
CDR3: CASSQDVSSGANVLTF

V: TRBV7-9
J: TRBJ1-2
size: NA
CDR3: CASSPGRSGYTF

V: TRBV13
J: TRBJ2-2
size: NA
CDR3: CASSLHRLAGDTNTGELFF

V: TRBV29-1
J: TRBJ1-1
size: NA
CDR3: CSVVGTGQNTEAFF

V: TRBV29-1
J: TRBJ2-7
size: NA
CDR3: CSVEVIAGGHPYEQYF

V: TRBV6-1
J: TRBJ2-3
size: NA
CDR3: CASTLSGGASADTQYF

V: TRBV7-9
J: TRBJ2-7
size: NA
CDR3: CASSSSWWDSSYEQYF

V: TRBV14
J: TRBJ1-2
size: NA
CDR3: CASSPRGSGANYGYTF

V: TRBV5-1
J: TRBJ2-7
size: NA
CDR3: CASSFRYPYEQYF

V: TRBV10-3
J: TRBJ2-7
size: NA
CDR3: CAISERKLAGGPISYEQYF

V: TRBV20-1
J: TRBJ1-3
size: NA
CDR3: CSARAGEATIYF

V: TRBV14
J: TRBJ1-5
size: NA
CDR3: CVKKDRVSRSNQPQHF

V: TRBV7-8
J: TRBJ2-7
size: NA
CDR3: CASSDLGTGYYEQYF

V: TRBV9
J: TRBJ1-5
size: NA
CDR3: CASSVDGGANQPQHF

V: TRBV21-1
J: TRBJ2-1
size: NA
CDR3: CASSPGQGNNEQFF

V: TRBV7-9
J: TRBJ2-3
size: NA
CDR3: CASSSWGRPSGRTDTQYF

V: TRBV29-1
J: TRBJ1-1
size: NA
CDR3: CSVEEWDTEAFF

V: TRBV6-5
J: TRBJ2-3
size: NA
CDR3: CASSYGSGGTDTQYF

V: TRBV29-1
J: TRBJ2-1
size: NA
CDR3: CSSDRAYSSYNEQFF

V: TRBV29-1
J: TRBJ2-7
size: NA
CDR3: CSVEDPGTTYEQYF

V: TRBV4-3
J: TRBJ1-2
size: NA
CDR3: CASSQETGKKEDGYTF

V: TRBV29-1
J: TRBJ2-3
size: NA
CDR3: CSGAKAGGLTDTQYF

V: TRBV19
J: TRBJ2-2
size: NA
CDR3: CASSIFASGGRTGELFF

V: TRBV4-1
J: TRBJ2-1
size: NA
CDR3: CASSQDGRGGFFNEQFF

V: TRBV28
J: TRBJ2-7
size: NA
CDR3: CASFGISYEQYF

V: TRBV27
J: TRBJ2-2
size: NA
CDR3: CACSFTVSGELFF

V: TRBV7-2
J: TRBJ2-7
size: medium-sized
CDR3: CASSLGQVTYEQYF

V: TRBV10-2
J: TRBJ1-6
size: NA
CDR3: CASSESDREHSPLHF

V: TRBV14
J: TRBJ2-7
size: medium-sized
CDR3: CASSSRQGDEQYF

V: TRBV29-1
J: TRBJ2-3
size: NA
CDR3: CSVTPHWGADTQYF

V: TRBV20-1
J: TRBJ2-1
size: NA
CDR3: CSAREGVGPLNEQFF

V: TRBV12-3/TRBV12-4
J: TRBJ2-4
size: NA
CDR3: CASSLTGLLAKNIQYF

V: TRBV28
J: TRBJ2-7
size: NA
CDR3: CASSLGTGTVYEQYF